This TCR beta chain was sequenced for a study of blood T cells in healthy people across ages. As for the study in general: Template switching caught about one barcoded beta molecule for each two T cells.

Together with a sample-barcoded 5' primer, a J-beta primer mix was included in a second PCR lasting about 7 to 11 cycles. Each cDNA molecule, via a template-switch adaptor with 12 random nucleotides, was tagged. TCRdb reanalysed the 5' RACE reads using MiXCR and keeps one entry per CDR3 protein. In the table there are some 1.6 million distinct CDR3 sequences, roughly 30% of which are singletons. This clonotype was observed a few times. Its antigen is still unknown. V was cut by 4 bases and J by 6 bases, with 7 bases left in between. CDR1 PRHDT and CDR2 FYEKMQ come from the germline V gene (reference sequence). This CDR3 contains 12 residues. Regarding the study as a whole: Bulk PBMC profiling left naive and antigen-experienced comparisons inconclusive. Unknown donor CMV status possibly confounded expanded clonotype changes.

The sequence was collected from a woman aged 25 to 39 in good health. This chain joins TRBV13 and TRBJ2-1; D remains ambiguous. Sample: blood. The chain's CDR3 is CASSSLRNEQFF. CDR3 nucleotide sequence: TGTGCCAGCAGCTCTCTCCGCAATGAGCAGTTCTTC.